This TCR beta chain comes out of a study of T-cell memory formation after mild COVID-19. Study results and caveats: Some clones that responded were present in memory (sampled pre-infection), which suggests cross-reactive memory joined. CD8+ contracting clones occupied EMRA, while CD4+ ones occupied mainly CM and EM.

Each CDR3 protein gets one entry after TCRdb re-called the 5' RACE reads with MiXCR. The sample has about 360,000 distinct CDR3 sequences, around 13% seen once. V was cut by 5 bases and J by 4 bases, with 25 bases left in between. CDR1 is MNHEY, CDR2 SVGEGT, per germline. The CDR3 totals 18 residues. A note on this clonotype: The antigen is not known.

The source is a man aged 18-30 years who had mild COVID-19 (a few samples of this study predate the infection). Cell type and time point are not known. The genes are TRBV6-2 or TRBV6-3 and TRBJ2-3; D may match TRBD1 or TRBD2 (5 bases each). The sequencing sample was made of PBMCs or a T cell subset sorted from them (not recorded which). The CDR3: CASSRPQGPYPGADTQYF. The CDR3 DNA reads as TGTGCCAGCAGTCGTCCGCAGGGACCATATCCCGGCGCAGATACGCAGTATTTT.